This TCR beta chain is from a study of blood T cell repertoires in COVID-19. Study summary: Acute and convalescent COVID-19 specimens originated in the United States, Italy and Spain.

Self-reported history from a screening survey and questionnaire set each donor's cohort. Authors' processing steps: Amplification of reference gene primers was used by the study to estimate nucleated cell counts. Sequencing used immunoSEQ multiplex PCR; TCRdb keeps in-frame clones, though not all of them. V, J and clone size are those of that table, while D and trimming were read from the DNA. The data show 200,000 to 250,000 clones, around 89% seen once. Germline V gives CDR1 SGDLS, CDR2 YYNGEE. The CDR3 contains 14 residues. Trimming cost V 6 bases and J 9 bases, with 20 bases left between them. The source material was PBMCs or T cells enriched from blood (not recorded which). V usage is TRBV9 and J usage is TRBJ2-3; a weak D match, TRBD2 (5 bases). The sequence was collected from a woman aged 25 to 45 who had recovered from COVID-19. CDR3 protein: CASTGSYSSLTQYF. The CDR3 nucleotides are TGTGCCAGCACGGGGTCGTATTCGAGTTTGACGCAGTATTTT.